The T cell receptor beta chain described here comes from a study of T-cell memory formation after mild COVID-19 (TCRdb year 2021). With respect to the entire study: TCR sequence clusters from the two donors were largely donor specific. The cohort comprised two young, previously healthy adult volunteers, one female and one male. T-cell clones expanding and contracting after mild COVID-19 in a couple of donors were tracked by longitudinal TCRalpha and TCRbeta repertoire sequencing.

Regarding this clonotype: Its antigen has not been determined. No quality values exist for individual bases; no much larger clone is one base distant.

The run used an Illumina NovaSeq 6000. cDNA libraries for TCRalpha and TCRbeta were prepared by 5'RACE using constant-segment primers, with sample barcodes and unique molecular identifiers added. RNA was extracted from every sample with Trizol reagent. The libraries were amplified in two PCR steps, and the second step added a second sample barcode and Illumina TruSeq adapters. The libraries were sequenced on an Illumina NovaSeq using 2 x 150 bp paired-end reads. The original methods were these. With migec v1.2.7, reads were demultiplexed and then collapsed into UMI-guided consensus sequences. With mixcr v2.1.11, UMI consensuses were aligned to TRA and TRB V and J templates and assembled into clonotypes. A clonotype was counted as expanded or contracted only if both edgeR and NoisET called the change significant, with noise models trained on biological replicates. For edgeR calls, the cutoffs were a false discovery rate-adjusted p below 0.01 and a log2 fold-change threshold of 1. As an exploratory analysis of dynamics, max-normalized trajectories of the 1000 most abundant clonotypes were examined by PCA with hierarchical clustering. Separately sequenced CD4+ and CD8+ repertoires were used to assign the CD4 or CD8 phenotype of responding clones. TCRdb itself trimmed the public reads at Q25 with fastp, ran MiXCR and retained productive beta chains. When rows share a CDR3 protein, they turn into one entry using the most common DNA and genes. In this record, the V and J calls reflect TCRdb's handling and not the investigators' own analysis. Across this sample there are about 210,000 distinct CDR3 sequences, with approximately 30% seen only once. The ten largest make up roughly an eighth of the sample.

Here is what the overall study found, with its caveats: Some responding clones were found in pre-infection memory, which suggests that pre-existing cross-reactive memory T cells took part in the SARS-CoV-2 response. Whether the second-wave clones peaking on day 37 were SARS-CoV-2 specific was not confirmed. Contracting CD4+ clones were located mainly in the CM and EM memory subsets, whereas CD8+ clones were found to be enriched in EMRA. Only a couple of mild cases were covered by the study, and larger cohorts that include severe cases with pre-infection samples were considered necessary. Clones contracting from day 15 to 85 had balanced CD4/CD8 phenotypes, while a second wave expanding from day 15 to 37 was biased towards CD4+.

PBMCs were isolated by Ficoll-Paque density gradient centrifugation. V sheds 4 bases and J sheds 7 bases, leaving 11 bases between their ends. From its cysteine to its phenylalanine, the CDR3 spans 13 amino acids. Of all the DNA, just the CDR3 is kept, 39 bases in frame from base 1. The germline V gene (reference sequence) yields GTSNPN for CDR1 and SVGIG for CDR2. Here the chain combines TRBV30 and TRBJ1-6, with TRBD1 as a weak D call on 5 bases. The TCR sequence derives from an adult woman who had mild COVID-19 (a few samples of this study predate the infection). The sample titles of this study are shuffled in the database, so cell type and time point are left out; the donor was told from shared clones. Material for sequencing was PBMCs or a T cell subset sorted from them (not recorded which). Here is the DNA: TGTGCCTGGAAGGGGCCTACCAATTCACCCCTCCACTTT. It codes for CAWKGPTNSPLHF.